This T cell receptor (beta chain) derives from a study of CD8+ T cells in alopecia areata. Study as a whole: For treated patients, severity scores reflected the percentage of scalp area affected.

Indicated treatment: oral pan-JAK inhibitor, 5-10 mg twice daily. Alopecia areata patients provided lesional scalp punch biopsies and peripheral blood. Regarding the study as a whole: Compared with mice, patients displayed less clear TCR sharing, possibly for HLA-related reasons. Scalp and blood samples kept many expanded lesional clones throughout tofacitinib.

Points on this clone: As yet, its antigen is unknown.

Extracted RNA was reverse transcribed into cDNA, the sequencing template. This table comes from immunoSEQ multiplex PCR, and its TCRdb copy is limited to in-frame clones, with some not included. The sample yields 90,000 to 130,000 clones, about 59% seen once. Germline assignment: CDR1 SGHDT and CDR2 YYEEEE. V was shortened by 2 bases and J by 1 base, with 9 bases between the two germline ends. The CDR3 is 14 residues long. This TCR was sampled from a human donor with alopecia areata. This chain connects TRBV5-6 to TRBJ2-5; D remains ambiguous. The sample in question was CD8+ T cells sorted from blood, obtained at week 24, from a patient treated with tofacitinib. In nucleotides, the CDR3 is TGTGCCAGCAGCTTCTTGGTCACCCAAGAGACCCAGTACTTC. The encoded protein is CASSFLVTQETQYF.